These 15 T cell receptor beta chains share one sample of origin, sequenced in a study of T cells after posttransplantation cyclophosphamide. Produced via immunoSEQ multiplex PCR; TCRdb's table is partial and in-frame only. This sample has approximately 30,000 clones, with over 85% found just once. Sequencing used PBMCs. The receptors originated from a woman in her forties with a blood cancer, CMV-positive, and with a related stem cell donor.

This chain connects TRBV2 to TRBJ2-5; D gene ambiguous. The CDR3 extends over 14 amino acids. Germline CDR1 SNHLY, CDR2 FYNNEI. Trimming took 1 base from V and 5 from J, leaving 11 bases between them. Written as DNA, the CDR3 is TGTGCCAGCAGTGAAGGGTTAGCCGGGGAGACCCAGTACTTC. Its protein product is CASSEGLAGETQYF.

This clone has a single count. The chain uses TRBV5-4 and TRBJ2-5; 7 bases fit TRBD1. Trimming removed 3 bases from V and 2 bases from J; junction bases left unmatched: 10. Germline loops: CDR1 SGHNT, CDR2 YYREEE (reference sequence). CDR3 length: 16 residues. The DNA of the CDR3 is TGTGCCAGCAGCTCCATCAACGAGGGGGCGCAAGAGACCCAGTACTTC. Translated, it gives CASSSINEGAQETQYF. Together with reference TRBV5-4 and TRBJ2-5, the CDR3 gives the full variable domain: ETGVTQSPTHLIKTRGQQVTLRCSSQSGHNTVSWYQQALGQGPQFIFQYYREEENGRGNFPPRFSGLQFPNYSSELNVNALELDDSALYLCASSSINEGAQETQYFGPGTRLLVL.

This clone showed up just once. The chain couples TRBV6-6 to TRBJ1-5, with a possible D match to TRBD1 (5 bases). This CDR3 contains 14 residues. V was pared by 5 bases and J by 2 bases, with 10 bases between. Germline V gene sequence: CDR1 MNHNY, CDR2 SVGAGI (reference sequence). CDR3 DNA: TGTGCCAGCAGTCAGGGATTTGGCAATCAGCCCCAGCATTTT. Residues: CASSQGFGNQPQHF.

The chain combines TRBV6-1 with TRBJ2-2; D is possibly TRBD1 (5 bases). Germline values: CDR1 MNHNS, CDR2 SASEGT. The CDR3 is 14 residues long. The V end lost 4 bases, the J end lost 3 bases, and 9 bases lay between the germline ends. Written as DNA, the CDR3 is TGTGCCAGCAGTGCCCCCAGGGACACCGGGGAGCTGTTTTTT. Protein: CASSAPRDTGELFF.

The CDR3 reads CASSFGARGDEKLFF. The CDR3 DNA is TGTGCCAGCAGCTTCGGGGCCAGGGGGGATGAAAAACTGTTTTTT. This chain uses TRBV11-2 with TRBJ1-4; 7 bases are shared with TRBD1. The CDR3 totals 15 residues. With 3 bases clipped from V and 6 bases from J, the junction kept 7 bases outside the gene matches. Germline assignment: CDR1 SGHAT and CDR2 FQNNGV.

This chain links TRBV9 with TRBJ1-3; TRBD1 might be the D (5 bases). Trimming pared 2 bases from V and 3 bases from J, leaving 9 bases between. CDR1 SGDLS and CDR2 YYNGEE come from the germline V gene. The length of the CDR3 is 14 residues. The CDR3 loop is CASSVLGGGNTIYF. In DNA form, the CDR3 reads TGTGCCAGCAGCGTCCTGGGGGGTGGAAACACCATATATTTT.

As DNA, the CDR3 is TGTGCCAGCAGTTTATACCCCTCCTACGGCAGGGGTGGGGAGCAGTACTTC. This codes for CASSLYPSYGRGGEQYF. The V gene is TRBV28, the J gene TRBJ2-7; a weak D match, TRBD1 (6 bases). CDR1 and CDR2 (germline): MDHEN, SYDVKM. This CDR3 has 17 amino acids. Between the trimmed V and J ends, which lost 1 base and 7 bases, there was a span of 23 bases. Filled out from reference TRBV28 and TRBJ2-7, the complete variable domain reads DVKVTQSSRYLVKRTGEKVFLECVQDMDHENMFWYRQDPGLGLRLIYFSYDVKMKEKGDIPEGYSVSREKKERFSLILESASTNQTSMYLCASSLYPSYGRGGEQYFGPGTRLTVT.

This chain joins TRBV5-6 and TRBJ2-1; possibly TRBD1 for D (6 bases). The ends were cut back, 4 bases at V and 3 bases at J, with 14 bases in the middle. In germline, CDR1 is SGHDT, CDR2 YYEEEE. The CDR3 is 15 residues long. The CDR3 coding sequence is TGTGCCAGCAGCCCCGTGAGGGGGAACTACAATGAGCAGTTCTTC. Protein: CASSPVRGNYNEQFF.

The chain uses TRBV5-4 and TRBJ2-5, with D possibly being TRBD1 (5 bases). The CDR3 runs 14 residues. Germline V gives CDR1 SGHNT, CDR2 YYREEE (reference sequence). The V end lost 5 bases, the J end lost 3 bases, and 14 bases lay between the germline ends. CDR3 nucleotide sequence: TGTGCCAGCAGACCGGCAAGGGGTGAAGAGACCCAGTACTTC. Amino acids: CASRPARGEETQYF.

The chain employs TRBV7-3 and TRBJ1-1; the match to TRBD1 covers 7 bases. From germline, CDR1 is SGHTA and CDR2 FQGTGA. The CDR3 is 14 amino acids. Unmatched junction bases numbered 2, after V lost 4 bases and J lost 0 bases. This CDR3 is CASSSGGMNTEAFF. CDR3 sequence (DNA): TGTGCCAGCAGCTCAGGGGGGATGAACACTGAAGCTTTCTTT.

CDR3: CASRATNHGYTF. DNA for the CDR3: TGTGCCAGTAGAGCCACTAACCACGGCTACACCTTC. The chain uses TRBV19 and TRBJ1-2; D call uncertain. The CDR3 consists of 12 residues. V lost 6 bases and J lost 8, with 13 bases in between. CDR1 and CDR2 (germline): LNHDA, SQIVND (reference sequence).

The CDR3 DNA sequence: TGCGCCAGCAGCCAAGATCAGGACAGCCTCTATGGCTACACCTTC. Its protein is CASSQDQDSLYGYTF. The chain links TRBV4-3 to TRBJ1-2, with a weak D call TRBD1 (6 bases). With 0 bases removed from V and 4 bases from J, the gap between germline ends came to 12 bases. The CDR3 totals 15 residues. CDR1 and CDR2 (germline): LGHNA, YSLEER.

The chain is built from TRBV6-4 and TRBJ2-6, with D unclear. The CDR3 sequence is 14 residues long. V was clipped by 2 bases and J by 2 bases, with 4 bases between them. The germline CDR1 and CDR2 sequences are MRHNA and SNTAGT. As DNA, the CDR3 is TGTGCCAGCAGTGACCGTCCTGGGGCCAACGTCCTGACTTTC. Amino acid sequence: CASSDRPGANVLTF.

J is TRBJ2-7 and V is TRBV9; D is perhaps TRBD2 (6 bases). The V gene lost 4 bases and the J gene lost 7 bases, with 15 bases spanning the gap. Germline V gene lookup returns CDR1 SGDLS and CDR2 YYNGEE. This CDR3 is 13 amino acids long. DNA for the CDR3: TGTGCCAGCAGCACCCGGGACTGGGGTGAGCAGTACTTC. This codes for CASSTRDWGEQYF.

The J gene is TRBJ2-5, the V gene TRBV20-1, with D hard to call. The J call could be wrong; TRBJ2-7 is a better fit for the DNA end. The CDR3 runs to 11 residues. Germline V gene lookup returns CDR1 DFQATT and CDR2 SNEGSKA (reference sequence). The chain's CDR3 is CSASFGYEQYF. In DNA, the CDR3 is TGCAGTGCTAGTTTCGGTTACGAGCAGTACTTC.